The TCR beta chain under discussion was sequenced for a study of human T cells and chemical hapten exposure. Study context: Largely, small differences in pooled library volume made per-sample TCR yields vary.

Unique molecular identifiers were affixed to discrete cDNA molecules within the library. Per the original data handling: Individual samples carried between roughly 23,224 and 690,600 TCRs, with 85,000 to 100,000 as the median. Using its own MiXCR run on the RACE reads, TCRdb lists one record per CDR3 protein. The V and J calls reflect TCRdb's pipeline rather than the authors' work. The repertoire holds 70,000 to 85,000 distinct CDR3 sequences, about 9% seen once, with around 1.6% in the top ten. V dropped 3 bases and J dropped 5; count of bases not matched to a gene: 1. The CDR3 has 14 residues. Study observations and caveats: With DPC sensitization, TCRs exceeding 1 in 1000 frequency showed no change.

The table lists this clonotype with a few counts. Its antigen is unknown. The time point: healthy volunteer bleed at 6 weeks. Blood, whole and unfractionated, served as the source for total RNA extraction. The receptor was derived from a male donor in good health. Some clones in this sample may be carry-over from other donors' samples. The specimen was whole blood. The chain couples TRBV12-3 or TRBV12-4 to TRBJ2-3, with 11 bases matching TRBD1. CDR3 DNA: TGTGCCAGCAGTTTCGGGACAGGGGGAGATACGCAGTATTTT. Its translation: CASSFGTGGDTQYF.